This T cell receptor (beta chain) was observed in a study of blood T cell repertoires in COVID-19 (dated by TCRdb to 2020 to 2021). With respect to the entire study: The collaborator samples originated in the United States, Italy and Spain and spanned the acute and convalescent phases of COVID-19. Nearly every sample came with metadata listing a de-identified subject ID, COVID-19 status, age in years and sex. HLA class I and class II types, where available, came from metadata supplied by the sample provider rather than from assay-based typing. The samples were drawn from two sources: the first 160 participants of the ongoing ImmuneRACE study, and over 1,000 subjects contributed by 6 global collaborators. The material from the prospective study consisted of cDNA or gDNA derived from T cells, B-cell-depleted T cells, or PBMCs. The repertoires were made available in a free public database intended to serve as a resource for research on the immune response to SARS-CoV-2. Deeply sampled blood TCRbeta repertoires from subjects exposed to, actively infected with, or recovered from COVID-19 were included in the dataset. Overall study results and their limits: Clinical and demographic metadata were provided uncurated, with the amount varying by source and participant.

Points on this clone: There is no known antigen for this receptor. It has no much larger one-base neighbor in the sample; base qualities were not kept.

Enrolling through a virtual design, the prospective study's participants ranged in age from about 18 to 89 years and lived across 24 United States geographic areas. To assign participants to cohorts, the prospective study relied on clinical history that participants themselves reported in a screening survey and a study questionnaire. Each participant in the prospective study had whole blood, serum and a nasopharyngeal or oropharyngeal swab collected by mobile phlebotomists. Prospective study participants could optionally give additional blood draws and questionnaires over a roughly 2-month period. Prospective study blood samples were shipped either frozen or at room temperature before DNA extraction. The CDR3 has 16 amino acids, counting the end cysteine and phenylalanine. The read is trimmed to its CDR3 DNA, 48 bases read in frame from base 1. The junction shows trimming of 5 bases on V and 3 bases on J, and the gene matches do not reach 11 bases of it. The CDR1 and CDR2 encoded by the germline V gene (reference sequence) are MNHEY and SMNVEV.

TCRbeta CDR3 regions were amplified from genomic DNA by means of the immunoSEQ Assay, a bias-controlled multiplex PCR. For the original study's pipeline: Nucleated cell counts per sample were estimated from amplification of reference gene primers within the assay. Sequence reads were collapsed and filtered to measure the absolute abundance of every unique TCRbeta CDR3 rearrangement. For each sample, productive Simpson clonality was calculated as the square root of Simpson's diversity index across productive rearrangements. TCRdb provides this immuneACCESS table in a form limited to in-frame rearrangements. Some clones are lacking; in checked studies, under half of them reflect an unresolved V gene, and why the rest are absent is not known. That table gives V, J and clone size, and the DNA gave D and trimming. This sample holds over 350,000 clones; roughly 87% were observed only once. The ten largest clones represent 1.5% to 2% of the sample.

The sequence is built from TRBV27 and TRBJ2-5; TRBD1 matches 8 bases in the middle. The receptor's source is a woman under 30 with acute COVID-19. Sequencing was carried out using PBMCs or T cells enriched from blood (not recorded which). At the DNA level, the sequence is TGTGCCAGCAGTCCCCATTGGGCAGGGGGCAAAGAGACCCAGTACTTC. Its amino acids are CASSPHWAGGKETQYF.